The sample holds a few counts of the clone carrying this TCR beta chain. TCRdb passed the RT-PCR reads through MiXCR, listing each CDR3 protein once. This table holds some 230,000 distinct CDR3 sequences, approximately 14% found once. This specimen comes from a study of patients and donors after allogeneic stem cell transplantation. The sample taken for sequencing was blood, either unsorted or a sorted T cell fraction (not recorded which). This receptor was identified in a human donor who was either an allogeneic HSCT recipient or a stem cell or donor lymphocyte infusion donor (not recorded which). It is not recorded whose cells these are; they may come from a transplant donor.

CDR3 residues: CASSLGLTSGRAWNSYNEQFF. The CDR3 DNA reads TGTGCCAGCAGCTTGGGATTAACTAGCGGGAGGGCCTGGAACTCCTACAATGAGCAGTTCTTC. The chain combines TRBV5-6 with TRBJ2-1, with 13 bases matching TRBD2. The germline V gene encodes CDR1 SGHDT and CDR2 YYEEEE. Losses at the gene ends were 0 bases for V and 0 bases for J; bases not matched to a gene: 12. This CDR3 is built from 21 residues.